This TCR beta chain was observed in a study of cytomegalovirus exposure and HLA in healthy donors. Study results and limitations: TCR sequences were mostly rare, though some public TCRs occurred in many donors.

On this clone itself: Its antigen is not known.

Looked up from germline, CDR1 is LNHNV and CDR2 is YYDKDF (reference sequence). The V gene lost 7 bases and the J gene lost 7 bases, with 14 bases spanning the gap. This CDR3 is built from 13 residues. The repertoire was sequenced with immunoSEQ multiplex PCR; TCRdb's copy has only in-frame clones and lacks some. The data contain over 150,000 clones, 75% to 90% of them singletons. This chain uses TRBV15 with TRBJ2-1; D may be TRBD2 (6 bases). The sequenced material came from PBMCs. The sequence derives from a man aged 18 to 30 in good health and CMV-seropositive. DNA for the CDR3: TGTGCCACCAAGCAGAGGGAGGTAAATGAGCAGTTCTTC. The encoded protein is CATKQREVNEQFF. Complete variable domain (other parts from reference TRBV15 and TRBJ2-1): DAMVIQNPRYQVTQFGKPVTLSCSQTLNHNVMYWYQQKSSQAPKLLFHYYDKDFNNEADTPDNFQSRRPNTSFCFLDIRSPGLGDTAMYLCATKQREVNEQFFGPGTRLTVL.